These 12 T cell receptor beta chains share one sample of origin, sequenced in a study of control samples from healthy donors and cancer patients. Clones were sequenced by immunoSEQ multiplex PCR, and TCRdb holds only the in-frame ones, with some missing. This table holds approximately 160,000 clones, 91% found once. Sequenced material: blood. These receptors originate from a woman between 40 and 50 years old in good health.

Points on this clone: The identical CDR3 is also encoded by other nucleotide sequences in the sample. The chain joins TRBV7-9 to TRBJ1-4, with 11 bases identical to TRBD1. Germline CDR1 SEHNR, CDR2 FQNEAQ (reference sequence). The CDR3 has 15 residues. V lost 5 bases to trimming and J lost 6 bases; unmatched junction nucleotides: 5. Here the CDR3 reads CASSLKGQGDEKLFF. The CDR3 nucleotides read TGTGCCAGCAGCCTTAAGGGACAGGGGGATGAAAAACTGTTTTTT.

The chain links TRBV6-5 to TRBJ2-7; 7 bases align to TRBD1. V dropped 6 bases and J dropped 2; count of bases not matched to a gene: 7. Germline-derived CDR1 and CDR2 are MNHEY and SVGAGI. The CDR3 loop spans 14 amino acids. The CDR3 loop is CASRRQGTTYEQYF. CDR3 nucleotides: TGTGCCAGCAGGCGACAGGGAACCACCTACGAGCAGTACTTC.

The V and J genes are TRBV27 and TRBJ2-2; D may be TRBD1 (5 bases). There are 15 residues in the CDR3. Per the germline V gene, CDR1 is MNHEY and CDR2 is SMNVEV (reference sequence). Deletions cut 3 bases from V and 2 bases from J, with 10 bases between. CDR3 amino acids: CASSLWQGNTGELFF. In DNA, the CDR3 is TGTGCCAGCAGTTTGTGGCAGGGTAACACCGGGGAGCTGTTTTTT.

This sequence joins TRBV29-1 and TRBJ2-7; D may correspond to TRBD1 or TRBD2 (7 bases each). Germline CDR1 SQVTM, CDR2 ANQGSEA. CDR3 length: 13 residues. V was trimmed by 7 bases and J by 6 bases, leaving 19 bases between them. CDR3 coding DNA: TGCAGCGCTGGGGGGAGGGGGCTGAGCGAGCAGTACTTC. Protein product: CSAGGRGLSEQYF.

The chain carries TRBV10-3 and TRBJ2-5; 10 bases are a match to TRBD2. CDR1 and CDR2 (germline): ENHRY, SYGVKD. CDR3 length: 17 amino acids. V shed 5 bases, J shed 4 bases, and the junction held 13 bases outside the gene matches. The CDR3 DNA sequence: TGTGCCATCAGTCGGGCTTTGAGCGGGGGGGCTGGAGAGACCCAGTACTTC. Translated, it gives CAISRALSGGAGETQYF.

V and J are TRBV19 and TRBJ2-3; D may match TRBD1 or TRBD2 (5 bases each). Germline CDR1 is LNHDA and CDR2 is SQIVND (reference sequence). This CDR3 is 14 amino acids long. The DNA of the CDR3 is TGTGCTATAAGGGACGGCCTTTTCACAGATACGCAGTATTTT. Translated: CAIRDGLFTDTQYF.

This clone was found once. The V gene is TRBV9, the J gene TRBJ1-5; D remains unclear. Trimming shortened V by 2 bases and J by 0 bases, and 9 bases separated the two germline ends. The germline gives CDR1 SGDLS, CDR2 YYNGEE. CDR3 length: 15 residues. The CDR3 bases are TGTGCCAGCAGCGTGGGTGATAGTAGCAATCAGCCCCAGCATTTT. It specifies CASSVGDSSNQPQHF.

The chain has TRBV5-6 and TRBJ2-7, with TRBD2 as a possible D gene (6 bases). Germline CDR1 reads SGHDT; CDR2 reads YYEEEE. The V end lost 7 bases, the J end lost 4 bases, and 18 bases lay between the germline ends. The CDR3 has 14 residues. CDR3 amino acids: CASCEGKGTYEQYF. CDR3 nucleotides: TGTGCCAGCTGTGAAGGGAAAGGGACTTACGAGCAGTACTTC.

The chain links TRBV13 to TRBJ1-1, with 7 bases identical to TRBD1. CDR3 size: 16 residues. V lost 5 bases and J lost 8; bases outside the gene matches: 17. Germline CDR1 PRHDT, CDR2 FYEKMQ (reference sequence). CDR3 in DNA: TGTGCCAGCAGCCGACAGGGACGGATAGATGTATTAGAAGCTTTCTTT. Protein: CASSRQGRIDVLEAFF.

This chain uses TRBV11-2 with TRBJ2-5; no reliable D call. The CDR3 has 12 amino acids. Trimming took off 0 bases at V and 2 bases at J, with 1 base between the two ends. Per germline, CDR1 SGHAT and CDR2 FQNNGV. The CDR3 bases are TGTGCCAGCAGCTTAGATCAAGAGACCCAGTACTTC. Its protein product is CASSLDQETQYF.

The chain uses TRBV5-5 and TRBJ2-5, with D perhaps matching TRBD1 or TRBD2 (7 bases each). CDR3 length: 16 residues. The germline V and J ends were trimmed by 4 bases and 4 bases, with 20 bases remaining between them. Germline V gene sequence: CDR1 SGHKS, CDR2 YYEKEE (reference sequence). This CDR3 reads CASSQRDRKTLETQYF. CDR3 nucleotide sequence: TGTGCCAGCAGCCAGCGGGACAGAAAAACCCTAGAGACCCAGTACTTC.

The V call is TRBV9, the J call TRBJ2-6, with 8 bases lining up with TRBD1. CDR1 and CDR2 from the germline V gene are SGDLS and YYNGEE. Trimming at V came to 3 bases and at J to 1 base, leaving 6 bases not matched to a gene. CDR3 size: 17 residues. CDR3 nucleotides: TGTGCCAGCAGCGGCCGACAGGGGAGTTCTGGGGCCAACGTCCTGACTTTC. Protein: CASSGRQGSSGANVLTF.